These T cell receptor beta chains were read from a single sample in a study of beta chain features in type 1 diabetes. Assay: immunoSEQ multiplex PCR; the TCRdb copy retains only in-frame clones and omits some. In the table there are some 400,000 clones, more than 13% of which are singletons. The source material was naive CD4+ T cells from blood. The receptors originated from a woman aged 18-30 years in good health. Both conserved end residues are part of each CDR3. The D gene is left open where the match is weak. The listing skips clone size in some rows; elsewhere it reads once, few, many or a size class.

cdr3_length	j_call	v_call	clone_size	d_call	cdr3_nt	cdr3_aa
15	TRBJ2-1	TRBV11-2	NA	NA	TGTGCCAGCAGCCATCATTTTGGCAGCTACAATGAGCAGTTCTTC	CASSHHFGSYNEQFF
16	TRBJ1-5	TRBV7-2	NA	NA	TGTGCCAGCAGCCTAAGTGGGACATATAGCAATCAGCCCCAGCATTTT	CASSLSGTYSNQPQHF
13	TRBJ1-3	TRBV30	few	NA	TGTGCCTGGAGTGTACTCGGTGGAAACACCATATATTTT	CAWSVLGGNTIYF
15	TRBJ2-1	TRBV12-5	NA	TRBD2	TGTGCTAGTGGTTTGGTATATTCCGGGAGGAATGAGCAGTTCTTC	CASGLVYSGRNEQFF
15	TRBJ2-1	TRBV18	NA	TRBD2	TGTGCCAGCTCACCAAAGCGGGAGGAACCCAATGAGCAGTTCTTC	CASSPKREEPNEQFF
14	TRBJ1-2	TRBV5-1	NA	NA	TGCGCCAGCAGCCCCGACGGGACTAACTATGGCTACACCTTC	CASSPDGTNYGYTF
15	TRBJ1-1	TRBV15	few	NA	TGTGCCACCAGCAGAGTAGGAGACAGGAACACTGAAGCTTTCTTT	CATSRVGDRNTEAFF
13	TRBJ1-1	TRBV7-9	once	NA	TGTGCCAGCAGCTTGGAGGAAAACACTGAAGCTTTCTTT	CASSLEENTEAFF
15	TRBJ2-1	TRBV29-1	few	TRBD2	TGCAGCGGGGCCCTACTAGCGGGGGGCTTCAATGAGCAGTTCTTC	CSGALLAGGFNEQFF
14	TRBJ2-5	TRBV6-5	NA	TRBD2	TGTGCCAGCTCGCGGACTAGCGGGAGAGAGACCCAGTACTTC	CASSRTSGRETQYF
16	TRBJ2-7	TRBV29-1	NA	TRBD1	TGCAGCGTTGAAAGGGTGGGACAGGGTATCTCCTACGAGCAGTACTTC	CSVERVGQGISYEQYF
13	TRBJ1-5	TRBV2	NA	NA	TGTGCCAGCAGTGAATGGGAGAATCAGCCCCAGCATTTT	CASSEWENQPQHF
11	TRBJ2-7	TRBV20-1	few	NA	TGCAGCACCAATAGAAACTACGAGCAGTACTTC	CSTNRNYEQYF
14	TRBJ2-7	TRBV6-1	NA	NA	TGTGCCAGCGTACCCTTCCTAACTCACTACGAGCAGTACTTC	CASVPFLTHYEQYF
15	TRBJ2-1	TRBV30	few	TRBD1	TGTGCCTGGCTTCCCCGACAGGGGGCTGTAAATGAGCAGTTCTTC	CAWLPRQGAVNEQFF
15	TRBJ2-1	TRBV6-5	NA	TRBD2	TGTGCCAGCAATCTCTTAGCGGGAGCCTACAATGAGCAGTTCTTC	CASNLLAGAYNEQFF
15	TRBJ1-2	TRBV25-1	few	NA	TGTGCCAGCAGGAACCAACGCGGGCCCGAGTCTGGCTACACCTTC	CASRNQRGPESGYTF
14	TRBJ1-2	TRBV5-1	few	NA	TGCGCCAGCAGCTCGCGGTCCGGAAACTATGGCTACACCTTC	CASSSRSGNYGYTF
15	TRBJ1-1	TRBV7-2	NA	TRBD1	TGTGCCAGCAGCTTAGAAGGGACAGAGAACACTGAAGCTTTCTTT	CASSLEGTENTEAFF
14	TRBJ2-2	TRBV11-1	few	NA	TGTGCCAGCAGCCCTACAGCGAACACCGGGGAGCTGTTTTTT	CASSPTANTGELFF
14	TRBJ2-1	TRBV4-1	few	NA	TGCGCCAGCAGCCAAGGACAGCCCTACAATGAGCAGTTCTTC	CASSQGQPYNEQFF
15	TRBJ1-2	TRBV4-2	few	NA	TGTGCCAGCAGCCCCAGCGGCAGGACCGCTTATGGCTACACCTTC	CASSPSGRTAYGYTF